The following is a T cell receptor (beta chain) sequence with its context. This CDR3 spans 18 amino acids. Germline CDR1 and CDR2: SGHAT and FQNNGV. The V and J ends lost 3 bases and 2 bases, in that order; junction bases with no gene match: 16. The data stem from a study of T-cell reconstitution after alpha-beta-depleted transplantation in children. Unique molecular identifiers were incorporated when the TCRbeta library was constructed. From the PCR reads, TCRdb called clonotypes with MiXCR, one entry per CDR3 protein. The data show 350,000 to 500,000 distinct CDR3 sequences, roughly 43% seen once. The sample in question was PBMCs, obtained before TCRalphabeta/CD19-depleted stem cell transplant. The chain has TRBV11-2 and TRBJ2-7; TRBD2 matches at 7 bases. The receptor was isolated from a girl aged 2-10 years with aplastic anemia, due to receive a stem cell transplant. The CDR3 is CASSLGGTGPTVTYEQYF. The CDR3 bases are TGTGCCAGCAGCTTGGGAGGGACGGGACCTACAGTGACCTACGAGCAGTACTTC.